This T cell receptor (beta chain) stems from a study of blood T cell repertoires in COVID-19. At the level of the study: Donors in the United States, Italy and Spain gave samples during acute or convalescent COVID-19.

TCRdb's copy holds only in-frame clones and misses some; the assay was immunoSEQ multiplex PCR. The table has about 220,000 clones, around four fifths seen once; the top ten hold approximately 5.2%. Unmatched junction bases numbered 5, after V lost 1 base and J lost 4 bases. There are 16 residues in the CDR3. Germline assignment: CDR1 LGHNA and CDR2 YSLEER. The sequence was obtained from a woman in her seventies with COVID-19, enrolled during active disease. The chain combines TRBV4-3 with TRBJ1-2; 11 nucleotides align to TRBD1. Sequenced sample: peripheral blood. The CDR3 sequence is CASSQGDRGDTYGYTF. The CDR3 bases are TGCGCCAGCAGCCAAGGGGACAGGGGGGACACCTATGGCTACACCTTC.